This paragraph reports one TCR beta chain. The data stem from a study of CD8+ T cells in alopecia areata. RNA, once extracted, was reverse transcribed into cDNA for use as the sequencing template. Here immunoSEQ multiplex PCR was the method, and the copy in TCRdb shows in-frame clones only, minus some. The sample shows roughly 200,000 clones, roughly 65% of them seen only once. The CDR3 spans 13 residues. V was pared by 6 bases and J by 8 bases, with 19 bases between. Germline values: CDR1 SQVTM, CDR2 ANQGSEA. This TCR was recovered from a human donor with alopecia areata. The V call is TRBV29-1, the J call TRBJ1-1, with unresolved D. Sample: CD4+ T cells sorted from blood, taken at week 0. The CDR3 reads CSVKGRVGAEAFF. The CDR3 DNA reads TGCAGCGTGAAAGGAAGGGTCGGTGCGGAAGCTTTCTTT.